This entry lists 20 T cell receptor beta chains sequenced from one sample in a study of cytotoxic CD8 clonotypes in ibrutinib-treated CLL. Repertoires were generated with immunoSEQ multiplex PCR, while TCRdb's copy carries only in-frame clones and drops some. This sample has roughly 70,000 clones; 80% occur once, and the top ten carry more than 7.5%. The source material was PBMCs, sampled at disease progression, from a patient treated with ibrutinib. These receptors were collected from a human donor with chronic lymphocytic leukemia.

The chain carries TRBV9 and TRBJ1-1; TRBD1 matches at 7 bases. The trim removed 0 bases at V and 1 base at J, leaving 3 bases unmatched. The CDR3 has 15 residues. CDR1 SGDLS and CDR2 YYNGEE come from the germline V gene. Written as DNA, the CDR3 is TGTGCCAGCAGCGTAGAGCAGGGGGGGAACACTGAAGCTTTCTTT. It encodes CASSVEQGGNTEAFF.

The chain links TRBV21-1 to TRBJ2-7. TRBV21-1 is a recognized pseudogene. CDR3 size: 10 residues. This CDR3 is CASSSREQYF. Here the CDR3 DNA reads TGTGCCAGCAGCAGCCGCGAGCAGTACTTC.

V usage is TRBV18 and J usage is TRBJ1-1; a weak D match, TRBD1 (5 bases). V lost 3 bases and J lost 4, with 12 bases in between. The CDR3 is made up of 14 amino acids. Per the germline V gene, CDR1 is KGHSH and CDR2 is LQKENI. CDR3 residues: CASSPRGGSTEAFF. CDR3 coding DNA: TGTGCCAGCTCACCTCGCGGGGGGTCCACTGAAGCTTTCTTT.

This chain connects TRBV18 to TRBJ2-1, with 8 positions matching TRBD2. From germline, CDR1 is KGHSH and CDR2 LQKENI. Trimming cost V 0 bases and J 5 bases; bases outside gene matches: 6. This CDR3 has 16 amino acids. The CDR3 DNA reads as TGTGCCAGCTCACCACCAACTAGCGGTACCCACAATGAGCAGTTCTTC. The encoded protein is CASSPPTSGTHNEQFF.

This CDR3 is CASSLDGIPSREQYF. The CDR3 DNA reads as TGCGCCAGCAGCTTGGACGGGATACCTTCTCGGGAGCAGTACTTC. The rearrangement links TRBV5-1 to TRBJ2-7, with D perhaps matching TRBD2 (5 bases). Per germline, CDR1 SGHRS and CDR2 YFSETQ. Trimming pared 0 bases from V and 7 bases from J, leaving 17 bases between. This CDR3 contains 15 residues.

The chain couples TRBV30 to TRBJ2-1; D gene uncertain. V was shortened by 8 bases and J by 9 bases, with 14 bases between the two germline ends. Per germline, CDR1 GTSNPN and CDR2 SVGIG (reference sequence). This CDR3 spans 11 amino acids. The DNA of the CDR3 is TGTGCCCGCCAGAGTTCGGTTGAGCAGTTCTTC. Its translation is CARQSSVEQFF. The full variable domain, with the rest looked up from reference TRBV30 and TRBJ2-1, is SQTIHQWPATLVQPVGSPLSLECTVEGTSNPNLYWYRQAAGRGLQLLFYSVGIGQISSEVPQNLSASRPQDRQFILSSKKLLLSDSGFYLCARQSSVEQFFGPGTRLTVL.

The count of this clone is one. CDR3 DNA: TGTGCCAGCAGCTTGAGTTCGCGCGCTGAAGCTTTCTTT. Translation gives CASSLSSRAEAFF. The V gene is TRBV7-9, the J gene TRBJ1-1; the D is unclear. CDR1 is SEHNR and CDR2 is FQNEAQ in the germline V gene (reference sequence). The V end lost 3 bases, the J end lost 6 bases, and 11 bases lay between the germline ends. This CDR3 is built from 13 residues. Complete variable domain (other parts from reference TRBV7-9 and TRBJ1-1): DTGVSQNPRHKITKRGQNVTFRCDPISEHNRLYWYRQTLGQGPEFLTYFQNEAQLEKSRLLSDRFSAERPKGSFSTLEIQRTEQGDSAMYLCASSLSSRAEAFFGQGTRLTVV.

This rearrangement joins TRBV11-3 to TRBJ1-4; TRBD1 matches at 7 bases. Trimming at V came to 1 base and at J to 5 bases, leaving 7 bases not matched to a gene. CDR1 and CDR2 from the germline V gene are SGHNT and YENEEA. The CDR3 extends over 16 amino acids. This CDR3 reads CASSLGAGTENEKLFF. For the CDR3, the DNA is TGTGCCAGCAGCTTAGGAGCCGGGACAGAGAATGAAAAACTGTTTTTT.

The chain combines TRBV5-1 with TRBJ2-1; 8 bases agree with TRBD1. The V gene end was trimmed by 4 bases and the J gene end by 7 bases; junction bases not matched to a gene: 10. This CDR3 region has 15 residues. Per the germline V gene, CDR1 is SGHRS and CDR2 is YFSETQ. The CDR3 is CASSPWTGTGNEQFF. Written as DNA, the CDR3 is TGCGCCAGCAGCCCATGGACAGGGACGGGGAATGAGCAGTTCTTC. The full variable domain, with the rest looked up from reference TRBV5-1 and TRBJ2-1, is KAGVTQTPRYLIKTRGQQVTLSCSPISGHRSVSWYQQTPGQGLQFLFEYFSETQRNKGNFPGRFSGRQFSNSRSEMNVSTLELGDSALYLCASSPWTGTGNEQFFGPGTRLTVL.

The chain links TRBV6-1 to TRBJ2-2; TRBD1 matches 7 bases. CDR1 is MNHNS and CDR2 is SASEGT in the germline V gene. The CDR3 covers 19 residues. V lost 0 bases to trimming and J lost 6 bases; unmatched junction nucleotides: 16. DNA of the CDR3: TGTGCCAGCAGTGAAGCGCCGCGCTTACAGGGGTCAGGAGCCGGGGAGCTGTTTTTT. Encoded protein: CASSEAPRLQGSGAGELFF.

Comments on this clone: The junction differs from germline at one of its ends, possibly a read error. The chain carries TRBV4-1 and TRBJ2-1, with D possibly being TRBD1 or TRBD2 (5 bases each). The CDR3 length is 15 residues. Germline V gene data show CDR1 as MGHRA and CDR2 as YSYEKL. For the CDR3, the DNA is TGCGCCAGCAGCCAAGAGGGGGTCTCCTACTATGAGCAGTTCTTC. It is translated as CASSQEGVSYYEQFF.

The chain couples TRBV6-1 to TRBJ2-1; D possibly corresponds to TRBD2 (5 bases). The ends were cut back, 4 bases at V and 12 bases at J, with 10 bases in the middle. The V gene's germline CDR1 is MNHNS and CDR2 SASEGT. The CDR3 is 11 amino acids. CDR3 coding DNA: TGTGCCAGCAGTGCCGGGAACGGGCAGTTCTTC. Protein: CASSAGNGQFF.

This clone has a handful of counts. The gene calls are TRBV4-2 and TRBJ2-3, with D unclear. The germline gives CDR1 LGHNA, CDR2 YNFKEQ. Between the trimmed V and J ends, which lost 1 base and 4 bases, there was a span of 6 bases. This CDR3 has 13 residues. The CDR3 reads CASSQGLPDTQYF. The DNA for the CDR3 is TGTGCCAGCAGCCAAGGTCTCCCAGATACGCAGTATTTT.

The V call is TRBV2, the J call TRBJ1-1, with 7 bases matching TRBD1. CDR1 is SNHLY, CDR2 FYNNEI, per germline. V was clipped by 6 bases and J by 0 bases; unmatched bases: 4. The CDR3 sequence is 14 residues long. The DNA for the CDR3 is TGTGCCAGCAGGCAGGGGGAAATGAACACTGAAGCTTTCTTT. Translation: CASRQGEMNTEAFF.

The chain uses TRBV7-9 and TRBJ2-7, with D unresolved. CDR1 and CDR2 (germline): SEHNR, FQNEAQ (reference sequence). CDR3 length: 12 residues. Trimming removed 3 bases at V and 3 bases at J, with 6 bases between. CDR3 sequence reads: CASSFGNYEQYF. CDR3 coding DNA: TGTGCCAGCAGCTTTGGCAACTACGAGCAGTACTTC.

The chain has TRBV6-6 and TRBJ1-1; D unresolved. Germline CDR1 and CDR2: MNHNY and SVGAGI (reference sequence). The germline V and J ends were trimmed by 6 bases and 4 bases, with 9 bases remaining between them. This CDR3 comprises 12 residues. In DNA form, the CDR3 reads TGTGCCAGCAGGCCGTCAAGCACTGAAGCTTTCTTT. It encodes CASRPSSTEAFF.

This clone was recorded once. The rearrangement links TRBV9 to TRBJ1-5; no definite D call. Germline V CDR1 and CDR2: SGDLS, YYNGEE. The CDR3 is made up of 13 amino acids. V gave up 1 base and J gave up 5 bases, with 7 bases separating them. The CDR3 sequence is CASSVNQDQPQHF. In DNA, the CDR3 is TGTGCCAGCAGCGTAAATCAAGATCAGCCCCAGCATTTT.

This chain connects TRBV12-5 to TRBJ2-7; 8 nucleotides agree with TRBD2. With 3 bases clipped from V and 1 base from J, the junction kept 5 bases outside the gene matches. Germline CDR1 LGHNT, CDR2 FRNRAP. The CDR3 runs 15 residues. DNA of the CDR3: TGTGCTAGTGGTTTAATCGCGGGAGGTTCCTACGAGCAGTACTTC. This encodes CASGLIAGGSYEQYF.

The rearrangement joins TRBV27 to TRBJ1-3; D remains unclear. Germline assignment: CDR1 MNHEY and CDR2 SMNVEV (reference sequence). CDR3 size: 16 residues. V lost 6 bases, J lost 0 bases, and 15 bases lay in between. This chain's CDR3 is CASRSGLWDSGNTIYF. The CDR3 nucleotides are TGTGCCAGCAGATCAGGCCTTTGGGACTCTGGAAACACCATATATTTT.

V and J are TRBV19 and TRBJ1-3; weak D call: TRBD1 (5 bases). The germline CDR1 and CDR2 sequences are LNHDA and SQIVND (reference sequence). The V gene lost 4 bases and the J gene lost 7 bases, with 11 bases spanning the gap. The CDR3 sequence is 13 residues long. The DNA of the CDR3 is TGTGCCAGTAGTACGAACAGGAGGAACACCATATATTTT. It translates to CASSTNRRNTIYF.